A selection of T cell receptor beta chains follows, all from one sample in a study of control samples from healthy donors and cancer patients. TCRdb's table, derived via immunoSEQ multiplex PCR, lists solely in-frame clones and lacks some. Of about 82,000 clones in the sample, over 75% are singletons; the top ten hold approximately 7.2%. The source material was blood. The receptors here all came from a man in his fifties in good health. CDR3s include the opening cysteine and the closing phenylalanine or tryptophan. D genes are given only for firm matches. Clone size, where shown, is once, few, many, or a class for clones that have expanded.

D	size	V	J	CDR3	DNA
.	few	TRBV6-2/TRBV6-3	TRBJ2-5	CASSNREPETQYF	TGTGCCAGCAGTAACCGGGAGCCGGAGACCCAGTACTTC
.	.	TRBV10-3	TRBJ1-4	CAISPGPEEKLFF	TGTGCCATCAGTCCCGGGCCGGAGGAAAAACTGTTTTTT
TRBD1	.	TRBV4-3	TRBJ2-5	CASSQGGQGRQETQYF	TGCGCCAGCAGCCAAGGCGGACAGGGGCGGCAAGAGACCCAGTACTTC
.	few	TRBV27	TRBJ1-4	CASSPRTRRDNEKLFF	TGTGCCAGCAGTCCGCGGACCCGGAGAGATAATGAAAAACTGTTTTTT
.	.	TRBV11-2	TRBJ1-6	CASSSRDSYNSPLHF	TGTGCCAGCAGCTCCAGGGATTCCTATAATTCACCCCTCCACTTT
.	once	TRBV4-3	TRBJ2-1	CASSQRSDEQFF	TGCGCCAGCAGCCAAAGATCGGACGAGCAGTTCTTC
.	.	TRBV7-9	TRBJ2-2	CASSPKARVSDTGELFF	TGTGCCAGCAGCCCCAAGGCAAGGGTATCCGACACCGGGGAGCTGTTTTTT
.	.	TRBV10-3	TRBJ2-5	CAISEGLKETQYF	TGTGCCATCAGTGAAGGCCTAAAAGAGACCCAGTACTTC
.	.	TRBV9	TRBJ2-6	CASSGRDSGANVLTF	TGTGCCAGCAGCGGACGGGACTCTGGGGCCAACGTCCTGACTTTC
.	.	TRBV4-2	TRBJ1-3	CASSQGPRSGNTIYF	TGTGCCAGCAGCCAAGGGCCCCGCTCTGGAAACACCATATATTTT
.	.	TRBV2	TRBJ1-6	CASSASRGNYNSPLHF	TGTGCCAGCAGTGCCAGTAGAGGGAACTATAATTCACCCCTCCACTTT
.	.	TRBV5-4	TRBJ2-3	CASSPSTDTQYF	TGTGCCAGCAGCCCAAGCACAGATACGCAGTATTTT
.	.	TRBV7-2	TRBJ1-1	CASSLTQGIEAFF	TGTGCCAGCAGCTTAACACAGGGTATTGAAGCTTTCTTT
TRBD1	.	TRBV19	TRBJ2-5	CASSLTGGRETQYF	TGTGCCAGTAGTCTGACAGGGGGCAGAGAGACCCAGTACTTC
TRBD2	once	TRBV9	TRBJ2-3	CASSVDGLAGTRDTQYF	TGTGCCAGCAGCGTAGATGGACTAGCGGGGACACGAGATACGCAGTATTTT
.	once	TRBV9	TRBJ2-2	CASSVGGSNTGELFF	TGTGCCAGCAGCGTAGGGGGCTCGAACACCGGGGAGCTGTTTTTT
TRBD2	.	TRBV11-2	TRBJ2-3	CASSLASGGATDTQYF	TGTGCCAGCAGCTTAGCCAGCGGGGGGGCCACAGATACGCAGTATTTT
.	.	TRBV2	TRBJ1-1	CASSVAEVMNTEAFF	TGTGCCAGCAGTGTAGCCGAGGTGATGAACACTGAAGCTTTCTTT
.	.	TRBV6-5	TRBJ1-1	CASRTGINMNTEAFF	TGTGCCAGCAGAACAGGGATTAATATGAACACTGAAGCTTTCTTT
.	.	TRBV10-3	TRBJ2-3	CAAHPAGGGDTQYF	TGTGCCGCGCACCCGGCAGGGGGGGGAGATACGCAGTATTTT
TRBD1	.	TRBV7-2	TRBJ2-1	CASSRDRSSYNEQFF	TGTGCCAGCAGCCGGGACAGGAGCTCCTACAATGAGCAGTTCTTC
.	.	TRBV3-1/TRBV3-2	TRBJ1-5	CASSQGGGQGMEPQHF	TGTGCCAGCAGCCAAGGAGGGGGGCAGGGTATGGAGCCCCAGCATTTT
.	.	TRBV7-9	TRBJ2-3	CASSLASGRTDTQYF	TGTGCCAGCAGCTTAGCCTCCGGTCGCACAGATACGCAGTATTTT
TRBD1	.	TRBV7-2	TRBJ1-5	CASSPRDRGHNQPQHF	TGTGCCAGCAGCCCCCGGGACAGGGGGCATAATCAGCCCCAGCATTTT
.	.	TRBV27	TRBJ1-6	CASSSPYGQTDSYNSPLHF	TGTGCCAGCAGTTCACCCTACGGACAAACCGACTCCTATAATTCACCCCTCCACTTT
TRBD1	.	TRBV15	TRBJ2-7	CATSTGQVEYEQYF	TGTGCCACCAGCACTGGACAGGTTGAATACGAGCAGTACTTC
TRBD2	.	TRBV5-4	TRBJ2-3	CASSLRRGGRGTDTQYF	TGTGCCAGCAGCTTGAGGCGGGGGGGCCGGGGCACAGATACGCAGTATTTT
.	.	TRBV6-1	TRBJ1-2	CASSEGQQVRGYTF	TGTGCCAGCAGTGAAGGACAGCAAGTCCGGGGCTACACCTTC
.	.	TRBV7-2	TRBJ1-6	CASSFNRAYNSPLHF	TGTGCCAGCAGCTTTAACAGGGCCTATAATTCACCCCTCCACTTT
.	.	TRBV27	TRBJ1-2	CASSLDANYGYTF	TGTGCCAGCAGTTTAGATGCGAACTATGGCTACACCTTC
.	.	TRBV5-1	TRBJ1-5	CASSLSPLMDKFGNQPQHF	TGCGCCAGCAGCTTAAGCCCATTGATGGACAAGTTTGGCAATCAGCCCCAGCATTTT
TRBD1	.	TRBV7-3	TRBJ1-6	CASSSDRNNSPLHF	TGTGCCAGCAGCTCGGACAGGAATAATTCACCCCTCCACTTT
TRBD2	.	TRBV18	TRBJ2-7	CASSHGGTSGVYEQYF	TGTGCCAGCTCACACGGAGGGACTAGCGGGGTTTACGAGCAGTACTTC
.	.	TRBV10-3	TRBJ1-6	CAISDRADSPLHF	TGTGCCATCAGTGACAGGGCTGATTCACCCCTCCACTTT
TRBD1	.	TRBV9	TRBJ1-1	CASSLINRGRFTEAFF	TGTGCCAGCAGCCTAATTAACAGGGGTCGCTTCACTGAAGCTTTCTTT
.	.	TRBV7-9	TRBJ2-7	CASSLRSLEQYF	TGTGCCAGCAGCTTACGCTCCCTGGAGCAGTACTTC
.	.	TRBV5-6	TRBJ2-5	CASSLAGGQETQYF	TGTGCCAGCAGCTTGGCGGGTGGCCAAGAGACCCAGTACTTC
.	.	TRBV12-3/TRBV12-4	TRBJ1-2	CASSRQGRSGYTF	TGTGCCAGCAGCCGTCAGGGAAGGAGTGGCTACACCTTC
TRBD1	.	TRBV5-1	TRBJ2-3	CASSFEGQGISDTQYF	TGCGCCAGCAGCTTTGAGGGACAGGGGATATCAGATACGCAGTATTTT
.	.	TRBV7-2	TRBJ2-5	CASSPSRGAGAEQETQYF	TGTGCCAGCAGCCCATCTAGGGGGGCAGGGGCCGAGCAAGAGACCCAGTACTTC
.	.	TRBV2	TRBJ1-3	CASSQLVSGNTIYF	TGTGCCAGCAGTCAACTGGTCTCCGGAAACACCATATATTTT
.	.	TRBV18	TRBJ1-1	CASSPNTEAFF	TGTGCCAGCTCACCCAACACTGAAGCTTTCTTT
.	.	TRBV2	TRBJ1-5	CASSDPSVGNQPQHF	TGTGCCAGCAGTGATCCGAGTGTCGGCAATCAGCCCCAGCATTTT
.	.	TRBV7-2	TRBJ2-1	CASSPTTLSSYNEQFF	TGTGCCAGCAGCCCTACGACACTTTCCTCCTACAATGAGCAGTTCTTC
TRBD1	.	TRBV14	TRBJ2-5	CASSQWTGRTQYF	TGTGCCAGCAGCCAGTGGACAGGGCGGACCCAGTACTTC
TRBD1	.	TRBV7-9	TRBJ2-1	CASSRGTETYNEQFF	TGTGCCAGCAGCAGGGGGACAGAAACTTACAATGAGCAGTTCTTC